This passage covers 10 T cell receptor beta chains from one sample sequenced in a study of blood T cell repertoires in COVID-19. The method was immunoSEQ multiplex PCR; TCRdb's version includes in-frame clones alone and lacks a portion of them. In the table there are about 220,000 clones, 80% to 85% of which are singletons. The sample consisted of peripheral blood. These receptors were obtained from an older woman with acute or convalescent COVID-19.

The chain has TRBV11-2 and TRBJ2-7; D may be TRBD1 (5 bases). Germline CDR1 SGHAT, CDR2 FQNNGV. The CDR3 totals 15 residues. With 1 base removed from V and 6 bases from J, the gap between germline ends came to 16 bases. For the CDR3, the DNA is TGTGCCAGCAGCTTAGGGCTCGGCAGGGAAGGCGAGCAGTACTTC. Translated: CASSLGLGREGEQYF.

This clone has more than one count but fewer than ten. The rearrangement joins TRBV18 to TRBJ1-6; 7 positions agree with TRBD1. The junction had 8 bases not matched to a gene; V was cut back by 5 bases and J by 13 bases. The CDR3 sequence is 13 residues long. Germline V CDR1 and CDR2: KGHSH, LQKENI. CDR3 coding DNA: TGTGCCAGCTCAAGGGACAGTAATCTTCCCCTCCACTTT. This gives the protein CASSRDSNLPLHF.

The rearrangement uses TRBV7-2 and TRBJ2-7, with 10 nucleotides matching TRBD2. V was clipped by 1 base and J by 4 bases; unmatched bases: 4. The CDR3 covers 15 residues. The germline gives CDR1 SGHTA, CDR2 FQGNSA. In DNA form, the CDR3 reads TGTGCCAGCAGCTTAGATGGAGCGGGGGGGTACGAGCAGTACTTC. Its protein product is CASSLDGAGGYEQYF. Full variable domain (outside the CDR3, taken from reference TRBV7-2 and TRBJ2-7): GAGVSQSPSNKVTEKGKDVELRCDPISGHTALYWYRQSLGQGLEFLIYFQGNSAPDKSGLPSDRFSAERTGGSVSTLTIQRTQQEDSAVYLCASSLDGAGGYEQYFGPGTRLTVT.

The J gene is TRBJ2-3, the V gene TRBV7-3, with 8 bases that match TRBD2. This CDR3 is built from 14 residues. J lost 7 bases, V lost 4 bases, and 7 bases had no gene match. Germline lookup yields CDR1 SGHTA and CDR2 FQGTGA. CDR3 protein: CASSSGGAVNTQYF. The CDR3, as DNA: TGTGCCAGCAGCTCCGGGGGGGCAGTTAATACGCAGTATTTT.

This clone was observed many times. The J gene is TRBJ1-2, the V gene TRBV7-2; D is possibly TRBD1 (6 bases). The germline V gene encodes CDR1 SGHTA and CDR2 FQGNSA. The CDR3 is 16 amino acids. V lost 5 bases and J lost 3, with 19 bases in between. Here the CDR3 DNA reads TGTGCCAGCAGCCACCGGGACATAGGGCTCCACTATGGCTACACCTTC. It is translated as CASSHRDIGLHYGYTF. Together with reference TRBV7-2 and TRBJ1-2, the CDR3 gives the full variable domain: GAGVSQSPSNKVTEKGKDVELRCDPISGHTALYWYRQSLGQGLEFLIYFQGNSAPDKSGLPSDRFSAERTGGSVSTLTIQRTQQEDSAVYLCASSHRDIGLHYGYTFGSGTRLTVV.

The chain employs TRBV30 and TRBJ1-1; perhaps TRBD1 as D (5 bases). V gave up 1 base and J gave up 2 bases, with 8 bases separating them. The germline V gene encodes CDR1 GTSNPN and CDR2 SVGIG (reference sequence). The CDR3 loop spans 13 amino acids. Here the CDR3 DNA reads TGTGCCTGGAGTGGGGGGGTTAACACTGAAGCTTTCTTT. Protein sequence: CAWSGGVNTEAFF.

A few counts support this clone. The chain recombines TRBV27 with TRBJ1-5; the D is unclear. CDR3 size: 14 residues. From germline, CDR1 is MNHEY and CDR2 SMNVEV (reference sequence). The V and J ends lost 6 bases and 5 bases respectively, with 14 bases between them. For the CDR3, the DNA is TGTGCCAGCAGCCCGACCGCGGGGTATCAGCCCCAGCATTTT. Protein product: CASSPTAGYQPQHF.

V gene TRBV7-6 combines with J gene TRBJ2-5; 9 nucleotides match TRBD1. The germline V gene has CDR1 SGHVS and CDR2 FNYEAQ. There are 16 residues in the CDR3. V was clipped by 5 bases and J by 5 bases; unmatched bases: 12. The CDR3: CASSTAGDRVRETQYF. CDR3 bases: TGTGCCAGCAGCACCGCAGGGGACAGGGTACGCGAGACCCAGTACTTC.

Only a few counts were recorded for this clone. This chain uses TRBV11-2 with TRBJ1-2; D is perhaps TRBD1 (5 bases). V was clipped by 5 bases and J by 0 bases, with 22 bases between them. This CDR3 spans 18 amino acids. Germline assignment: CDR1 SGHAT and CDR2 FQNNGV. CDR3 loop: CASSPEPGAGRANYGYTF. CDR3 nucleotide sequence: TGTGCCAGCAGCCCTGAACCCGGGGCGGGACGGGCTAACTATGGCTACACCTTC.

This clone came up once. CDR3: CASSSQSDTEAFF. Written as DNA, the CDR3 is TGTGCCAGCTCTTCCCAGAGCGACACTGAAGCTTTCTTT. The chain couples TRBV18 to TRBJ1-1; D call uncertain. Germline V CDR1 and CDR2: KGHSH, LQKENI. The CDR3 has 13 amino acids. V was shortened by 6 bases and J by 3 bases, with 11 bases between the two germline ends.